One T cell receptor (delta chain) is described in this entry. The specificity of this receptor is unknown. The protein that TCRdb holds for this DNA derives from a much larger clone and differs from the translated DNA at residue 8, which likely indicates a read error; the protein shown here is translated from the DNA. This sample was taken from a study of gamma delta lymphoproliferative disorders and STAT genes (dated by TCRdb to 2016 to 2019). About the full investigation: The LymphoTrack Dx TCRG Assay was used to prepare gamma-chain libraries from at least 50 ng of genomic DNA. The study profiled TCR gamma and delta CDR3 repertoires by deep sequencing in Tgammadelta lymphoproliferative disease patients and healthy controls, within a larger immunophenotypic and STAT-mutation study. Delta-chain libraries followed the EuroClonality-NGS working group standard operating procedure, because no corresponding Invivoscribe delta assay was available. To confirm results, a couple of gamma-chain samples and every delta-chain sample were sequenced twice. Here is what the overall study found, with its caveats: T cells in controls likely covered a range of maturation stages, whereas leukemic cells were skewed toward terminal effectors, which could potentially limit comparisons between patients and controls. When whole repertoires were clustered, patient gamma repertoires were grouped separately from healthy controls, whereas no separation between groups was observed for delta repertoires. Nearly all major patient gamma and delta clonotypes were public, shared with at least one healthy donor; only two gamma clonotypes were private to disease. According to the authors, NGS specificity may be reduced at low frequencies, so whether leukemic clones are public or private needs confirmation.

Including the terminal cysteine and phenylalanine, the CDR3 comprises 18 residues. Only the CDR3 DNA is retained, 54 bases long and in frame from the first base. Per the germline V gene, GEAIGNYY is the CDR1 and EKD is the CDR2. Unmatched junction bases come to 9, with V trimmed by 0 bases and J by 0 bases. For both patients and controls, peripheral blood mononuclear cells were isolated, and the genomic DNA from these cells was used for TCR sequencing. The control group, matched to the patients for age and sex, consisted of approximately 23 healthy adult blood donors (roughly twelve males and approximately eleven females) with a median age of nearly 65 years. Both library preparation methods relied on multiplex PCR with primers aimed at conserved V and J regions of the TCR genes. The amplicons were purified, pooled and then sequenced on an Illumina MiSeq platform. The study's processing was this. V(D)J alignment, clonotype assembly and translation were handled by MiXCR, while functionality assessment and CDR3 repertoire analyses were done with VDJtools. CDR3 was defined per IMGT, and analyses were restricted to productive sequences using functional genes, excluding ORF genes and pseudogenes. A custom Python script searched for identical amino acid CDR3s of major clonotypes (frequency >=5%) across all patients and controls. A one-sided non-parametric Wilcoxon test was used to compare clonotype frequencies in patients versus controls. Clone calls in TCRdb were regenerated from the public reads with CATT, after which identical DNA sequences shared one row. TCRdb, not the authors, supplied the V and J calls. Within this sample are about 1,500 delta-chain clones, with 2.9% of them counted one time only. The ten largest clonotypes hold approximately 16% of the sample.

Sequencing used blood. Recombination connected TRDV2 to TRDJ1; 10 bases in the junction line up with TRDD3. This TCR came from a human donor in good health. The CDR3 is CACDTVRPGDTYTDKLIF. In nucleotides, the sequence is TGTGCCTGTGACACCGTGAGGCCGGGGGATACGTACACCGATAAACTCATCTTT.